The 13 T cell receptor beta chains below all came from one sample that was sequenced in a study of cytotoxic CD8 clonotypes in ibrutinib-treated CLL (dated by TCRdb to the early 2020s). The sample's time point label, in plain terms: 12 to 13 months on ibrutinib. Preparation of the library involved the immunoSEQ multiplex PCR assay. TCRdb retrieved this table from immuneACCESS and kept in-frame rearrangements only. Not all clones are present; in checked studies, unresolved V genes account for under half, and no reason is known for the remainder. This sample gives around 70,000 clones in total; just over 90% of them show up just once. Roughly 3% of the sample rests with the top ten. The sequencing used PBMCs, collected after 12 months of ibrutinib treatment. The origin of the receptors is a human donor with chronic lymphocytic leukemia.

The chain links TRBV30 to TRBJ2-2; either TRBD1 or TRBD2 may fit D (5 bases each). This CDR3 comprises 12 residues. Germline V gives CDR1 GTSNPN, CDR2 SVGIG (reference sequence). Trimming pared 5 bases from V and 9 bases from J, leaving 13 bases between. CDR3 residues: CAWSARGRELFF. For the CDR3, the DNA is TGTGCCTGGTCCGCGAGGGGCCGGGAGCTGTTTTTT.

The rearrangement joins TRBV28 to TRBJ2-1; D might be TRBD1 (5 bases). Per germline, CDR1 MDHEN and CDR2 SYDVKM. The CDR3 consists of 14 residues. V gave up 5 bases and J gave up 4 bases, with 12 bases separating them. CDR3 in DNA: TGTGCCAGCAGTCGGTTGACAGCTTACAATGAGCAGTTCTTC. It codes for CASSRLTAYNEQFF.

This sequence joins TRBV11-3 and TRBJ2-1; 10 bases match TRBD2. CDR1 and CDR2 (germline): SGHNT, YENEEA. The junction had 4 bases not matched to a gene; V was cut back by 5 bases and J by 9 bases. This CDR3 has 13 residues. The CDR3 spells CASSQREGVEQFF. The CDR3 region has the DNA TGTGCCAGCAGCCAGCGGGAGGGGGTTGAGCAGTTCTTC.

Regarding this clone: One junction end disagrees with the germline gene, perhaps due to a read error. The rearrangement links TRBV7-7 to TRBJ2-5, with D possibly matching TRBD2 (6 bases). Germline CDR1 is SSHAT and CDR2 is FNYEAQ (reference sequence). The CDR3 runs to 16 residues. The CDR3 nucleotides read TGTGCTAGCAGCGGAGGGGCAGGGTATTCTTCGGAGACCCAGTACTTC. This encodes CASSGGAGYSSETQYF.

The CDR3 region has the DNA TGCGCCAGCAGGATCGCAGCTTCCTACGAGCAGTACTTC. Its translation: CASRIAASYEQYF. This rearrangement joins TRBV5-1 to TRBJ2-7; D is ambiguous. Germline loops: CDR1 SGHRS, CDR2 YFSETQ. The CDR3 is 13 residues long. The V end was cut by 5 bases, the J end by 1 base, with 10 bases between.

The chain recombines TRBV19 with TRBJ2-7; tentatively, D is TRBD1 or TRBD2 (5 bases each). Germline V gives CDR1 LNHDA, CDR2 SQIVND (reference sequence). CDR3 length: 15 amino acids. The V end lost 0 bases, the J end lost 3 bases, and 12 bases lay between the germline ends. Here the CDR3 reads CASSIDLRGHYEQYF. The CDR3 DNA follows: TGTGCCAGTAGTATAGATCTCCGGGGCCACTACGAGCAGTACTTC.

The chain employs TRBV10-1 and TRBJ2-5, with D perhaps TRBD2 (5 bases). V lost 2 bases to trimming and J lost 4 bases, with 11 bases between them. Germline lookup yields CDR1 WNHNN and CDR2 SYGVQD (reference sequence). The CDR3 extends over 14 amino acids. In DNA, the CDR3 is TGCGCCAGCAGTGAGCGGGCAGGAGGAGAGACCCAGTACTTC. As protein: CASSERAGGETQYF.

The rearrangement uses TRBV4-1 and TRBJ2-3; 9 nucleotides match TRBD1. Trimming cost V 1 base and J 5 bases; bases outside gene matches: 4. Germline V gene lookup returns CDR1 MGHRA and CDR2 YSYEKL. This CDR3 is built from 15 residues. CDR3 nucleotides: TGCGCCAGCAGCCAAGGGCACAGGGGGCAAGATACGCAGTATTTT. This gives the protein CASSQGHRGQDTQYF.

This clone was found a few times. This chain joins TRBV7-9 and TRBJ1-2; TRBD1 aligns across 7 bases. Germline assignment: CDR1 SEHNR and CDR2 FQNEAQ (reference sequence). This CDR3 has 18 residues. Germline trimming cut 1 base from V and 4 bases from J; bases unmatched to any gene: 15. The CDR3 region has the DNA TGTGCCAGCAGCTTAGGGGCAGGGGGACAGTTCTCCCCCTATGGCTACACCTTC. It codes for CASSLGAGGQFSPYGYTF.

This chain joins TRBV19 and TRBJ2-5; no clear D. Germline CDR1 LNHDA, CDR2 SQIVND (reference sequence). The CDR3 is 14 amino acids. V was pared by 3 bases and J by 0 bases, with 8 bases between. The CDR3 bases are TGTGCCAGTAGTATGTTCGGATACCAAGAGACCCAGTACTTC. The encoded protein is CASSMFGYQETQYF.

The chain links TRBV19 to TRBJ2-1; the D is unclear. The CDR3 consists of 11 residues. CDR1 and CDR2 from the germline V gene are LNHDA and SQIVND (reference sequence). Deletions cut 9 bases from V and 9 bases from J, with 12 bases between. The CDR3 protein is CASRYVGEQFF. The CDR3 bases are TGTGCCAGCAGGTACGTGGGTGAGCAGTTCTTC.

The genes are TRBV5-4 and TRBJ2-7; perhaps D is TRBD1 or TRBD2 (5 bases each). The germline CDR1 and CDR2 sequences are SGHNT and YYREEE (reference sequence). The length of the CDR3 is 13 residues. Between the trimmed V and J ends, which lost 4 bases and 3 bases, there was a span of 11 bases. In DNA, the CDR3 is TGTGCCAGCAGCCGGGACGGAATCTACGAGCAGTACTTC. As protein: CASSRDGIYEQYF.

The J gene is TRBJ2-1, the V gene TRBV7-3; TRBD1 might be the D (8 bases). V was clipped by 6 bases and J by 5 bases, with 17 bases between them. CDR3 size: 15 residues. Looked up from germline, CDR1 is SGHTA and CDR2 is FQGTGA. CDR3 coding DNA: TGTGCCAGCAGGGACAGGGAGGGAACTAACAATGAGCAGTTCTTC. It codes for CASRDREGTNNEQFF.